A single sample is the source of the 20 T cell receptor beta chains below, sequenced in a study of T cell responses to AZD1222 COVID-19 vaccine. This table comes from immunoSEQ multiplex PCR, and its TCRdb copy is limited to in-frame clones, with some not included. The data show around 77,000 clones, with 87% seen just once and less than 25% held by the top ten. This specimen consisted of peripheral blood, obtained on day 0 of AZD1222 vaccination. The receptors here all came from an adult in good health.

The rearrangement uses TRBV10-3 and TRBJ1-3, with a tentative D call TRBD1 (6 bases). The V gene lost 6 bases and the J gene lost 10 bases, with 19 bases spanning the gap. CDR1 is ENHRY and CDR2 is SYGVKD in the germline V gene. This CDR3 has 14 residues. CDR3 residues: CAISPRIDRPTIYF. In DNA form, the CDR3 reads TGTGCCATCAGCCCCAGGATCGACAGGCCTACCATATATTTT.

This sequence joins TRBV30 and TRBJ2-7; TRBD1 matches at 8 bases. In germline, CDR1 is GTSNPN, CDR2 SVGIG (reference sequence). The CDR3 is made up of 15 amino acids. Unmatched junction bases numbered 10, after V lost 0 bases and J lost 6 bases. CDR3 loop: CAWSVLQGGFSEQYF. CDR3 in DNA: TGTGCCTGGAGTGTGTTACAGGGGGGATTCTCCGAGCAGTACTTC.

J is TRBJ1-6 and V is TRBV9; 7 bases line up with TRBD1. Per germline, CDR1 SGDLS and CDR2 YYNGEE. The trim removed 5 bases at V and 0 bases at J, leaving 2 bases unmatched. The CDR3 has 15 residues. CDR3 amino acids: CASRQGSSYNSPLHF. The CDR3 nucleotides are TGTGCCAGCAGACAGGGGAGCTCCTATAATTCACCCCTCCACTTT.

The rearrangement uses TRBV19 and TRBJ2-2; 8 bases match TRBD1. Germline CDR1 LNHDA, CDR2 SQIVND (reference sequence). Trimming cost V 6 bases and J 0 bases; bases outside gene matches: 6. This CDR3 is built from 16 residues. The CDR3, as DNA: TGTGCCAGTAGGGTGGGACAGGCCACGAACACCGGGGAGCTGTTTTTT. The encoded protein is CASRVGQATNTGELFF.

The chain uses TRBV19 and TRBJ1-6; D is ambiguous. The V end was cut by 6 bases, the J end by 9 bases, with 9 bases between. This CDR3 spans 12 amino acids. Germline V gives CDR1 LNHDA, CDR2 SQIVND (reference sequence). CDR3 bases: TGTGCCAGTAGCCTATTAGGTTCACCCCTCCACTTT. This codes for CASSLLGSPLHF.

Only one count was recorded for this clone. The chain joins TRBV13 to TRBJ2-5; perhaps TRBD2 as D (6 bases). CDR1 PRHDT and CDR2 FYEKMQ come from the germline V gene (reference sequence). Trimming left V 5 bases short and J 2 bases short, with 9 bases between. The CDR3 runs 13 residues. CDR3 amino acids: CASSPGGQETQYF. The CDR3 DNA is TGTGCCAGCAGCCCTGGGGGGCAAGAGACCCAGTACTTC.

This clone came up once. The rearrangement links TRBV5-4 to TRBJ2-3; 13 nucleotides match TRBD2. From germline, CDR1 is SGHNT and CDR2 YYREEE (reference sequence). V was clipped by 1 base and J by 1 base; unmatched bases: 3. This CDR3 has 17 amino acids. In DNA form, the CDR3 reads TGTGCCAGCAGCTTGAGAGGGACTAGCGGGGGCACAGATACGCAGTATTTT. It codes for CASSLRGTSGGTDTQYF.

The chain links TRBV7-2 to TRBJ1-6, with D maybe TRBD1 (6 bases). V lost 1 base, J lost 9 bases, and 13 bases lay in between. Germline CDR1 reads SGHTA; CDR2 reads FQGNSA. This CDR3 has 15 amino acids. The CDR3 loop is CASSLVAGARSPLHF. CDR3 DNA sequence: TGTGCCAGCAGCTTAGTGGCGGGGGCGCGTTCACCCCTCCACTTT.

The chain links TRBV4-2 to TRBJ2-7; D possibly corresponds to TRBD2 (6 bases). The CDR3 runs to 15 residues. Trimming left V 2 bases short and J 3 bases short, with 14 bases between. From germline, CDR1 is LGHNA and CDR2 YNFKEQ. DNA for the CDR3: TGTGCCAGCAGCCAATTTAGCGGTCGTGGCTACGAGCAGTACTTC. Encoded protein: CASSQFSGRGYEQYF.

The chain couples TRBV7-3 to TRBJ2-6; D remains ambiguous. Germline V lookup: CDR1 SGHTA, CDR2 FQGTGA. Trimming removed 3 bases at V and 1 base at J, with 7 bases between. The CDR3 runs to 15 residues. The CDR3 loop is CASSLVLSGANVLTF. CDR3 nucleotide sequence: TGTGCCAGCAGCTTGGTTCTTTCTGGGGCCAACGTCCTGACTTTC.

CDR3 sequence: CASGQGQAGNTIYF. In nucleotides, the CDR3 is TGTGCTAGTGGCCAGGGACAGGCTGGAAACACCATATATTTT. The rearrangement uses TRBV12-5 and TRBJ1-3, with 8 bases lining up with TRBD1. Germline V gene lookup returns CDR1 LGHNT and CDR2 FRNRAP. The CDR3 loop spans 14 amino acids. V was pared by 6 bases and J by 2 bases, with 3 bases of the junction left unmatched. The whole variable domain, remainder taken from reference TRBV12-5 and TRBJ1-3, is DARVTQTPRHKVTEMGQEVTMRCQPILGHNTVFWYRQTMMQGLELLAYFRNRAPLDDSGMPKDRFSAEMPDATLATLKIQPSEPRDSAVYFCASGQGQAGNTIYFGEGSWLTVV.

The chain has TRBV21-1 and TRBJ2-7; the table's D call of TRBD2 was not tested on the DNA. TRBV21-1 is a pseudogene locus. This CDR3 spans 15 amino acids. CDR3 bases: TGTGCCAGCAGCAAAGCGCCTCTGGGGGGATACGAGCAGTACTTC. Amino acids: CASSKAPLGGYEQYF.

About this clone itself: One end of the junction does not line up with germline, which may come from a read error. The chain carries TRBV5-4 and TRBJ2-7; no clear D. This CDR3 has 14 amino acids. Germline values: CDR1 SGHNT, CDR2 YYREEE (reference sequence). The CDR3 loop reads CASSLAQVSDEQYF. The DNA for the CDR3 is TGTGCCAGCAGCTTGGCGCAGGTCTCCGACGAGCAGTACTTC.

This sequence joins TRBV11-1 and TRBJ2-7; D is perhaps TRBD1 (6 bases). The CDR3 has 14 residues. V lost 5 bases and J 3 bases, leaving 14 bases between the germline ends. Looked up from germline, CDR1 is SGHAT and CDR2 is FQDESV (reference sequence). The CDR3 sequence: CASSRRTESYEQYF. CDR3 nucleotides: TGTGCCAGCAGCAGAAGGACAGAAAGCTACGAGCAGTACTTC.

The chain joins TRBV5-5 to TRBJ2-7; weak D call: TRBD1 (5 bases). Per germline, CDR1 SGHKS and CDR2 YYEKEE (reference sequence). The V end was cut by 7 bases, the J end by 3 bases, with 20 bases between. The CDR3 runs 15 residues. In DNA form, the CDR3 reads TGTGCCAGCCGACACGGGCAGGGCCAACGCTACGAGCAGTACTTC. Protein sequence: CASRHGQGQRYEQYF.

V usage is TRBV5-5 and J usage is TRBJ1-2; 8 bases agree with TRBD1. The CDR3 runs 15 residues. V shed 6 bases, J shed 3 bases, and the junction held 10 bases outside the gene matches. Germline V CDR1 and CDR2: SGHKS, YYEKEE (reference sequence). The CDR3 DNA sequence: TGTGCCAGCACCCGATTCGGGACAGGCGACTATGGCTACACCTTC. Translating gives CASTRFGTGDYGYTF.

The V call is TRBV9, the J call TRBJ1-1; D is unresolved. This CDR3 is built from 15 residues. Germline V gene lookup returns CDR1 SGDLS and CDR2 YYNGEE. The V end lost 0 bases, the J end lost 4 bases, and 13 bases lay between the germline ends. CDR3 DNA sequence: TGTGCCAGCAGCGTAGGAGAACAGCTGCCCACTGAAGCTTTCTTT. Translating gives CASSVGEQLPTEAFF.

This chain's CDR3 is CASSQEIREKLFF. Written as DNA, the CDR3 is TGTGCCAGCAGCCAAGAAATCAGAGAAAAACTGTTTTTT. This rearrangement joins TRBV4-2 to TRBJ1-4; D is undetermined. Per germline, CDR1 LGHNA and CDR2 YNFKEQ. The ends were cut back, 0 bases at V and 8 bases at J, with 7 bases in the middle. There are 13 residues in the CDR3.

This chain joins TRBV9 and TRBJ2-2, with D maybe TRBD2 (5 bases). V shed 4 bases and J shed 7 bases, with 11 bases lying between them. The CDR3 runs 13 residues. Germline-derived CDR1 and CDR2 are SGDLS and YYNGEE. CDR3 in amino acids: CASSWTEGGELFF. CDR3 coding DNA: TGTGCCAGCAGCTGGACCGAGGGCGGGGAGCTGTTTTTT.

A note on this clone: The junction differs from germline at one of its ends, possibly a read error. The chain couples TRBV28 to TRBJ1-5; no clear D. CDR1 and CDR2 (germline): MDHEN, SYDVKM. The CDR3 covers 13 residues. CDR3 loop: CASGLTDGSPQHF. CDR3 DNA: TGTGCCAGCGGTTTAACGGACGGGTCGCCCCAGCATTTT.